Listed below are T cell receptor beta chains from one sample, sequenced in a study of blood T cell repertoires in COVID-19. Some clones are missing from TCRdb's copy, which holds only in-frame ones; the method was immunoSEQ multiplex PCR. The sample consists of some 220,000 clones, 70% to 85% of them appearing once. Sequencing was done on a sample of peripheral blood. These receptors were taken from a man aged 50-59 years with active or convalescent COVID-19. Each CDR3 is given with its conserved first and last residue. A D gene is named only where the DNA matches it firmly. Size tells how often a clone was seen (once, few, many) or the class of an expanded clone, and some rows leave it out.

D gene: TRBD2
clone size: .
J gene: TRBJ2-1
V gene: TRBV3-1/TRBV3-2
CDR3 protein: CASSQGRGRADEQFF
CDR3 DNA: TGTGCCAGCAGCCAAGGCCGCGGGAGGGCCGATGAGCAGTTCTTC

D gene: TRBD1
clone size: .
J gene: TRBJ2-1
V gene: TRBV7-9
CDR3 protein: CASSPGGQGWNEQFF
CDR3 DNA: TGTGCCAGCAGCCCAGGGGGACAGGGATGGAATGAGCAGTTCTTC

D gene: .
clone size: .
J gene: TRBJ1-1
V gene: TRBV12-3/TRBV12-4
CDR3 protein: CASRSQGGPEAFF
CDR3 DNA: TGTGCCAGCAGGTCACAGGGAGGGCCTGAAGCTTTCTTT

D gene: .
clone size: .
J gene: TRBJ2-7
V gene: TRBV11-2
CDR3 protein: CASSQNSGPYYEQYF
CDR3 DNA: TGTGCCAGCAGCCAGAATTCAGGGCCTTACTACGAGCAGTACTTC

D gene: .
clone size: .
J gene: TRBJ1-1
V gene: TRBV5-5
CDR3 protein: CASSIVPPNTEAFF
CDR3 DNA: TGTGCCAGCAGCATAGTCCCACCGAACACTGAAGCTTTCTTT

D gene: .
clone size: .
J gene: TRBJ2-1
V gene: TRBV28
CDR3 protein: CASSGERSYNEQFF
CDR3 DNA: TGTGCCAGTTCGGGAGAACGCTCCTACAATGAGCAGTTCTTC

D gene: TRBD1
clone size: .
J gene: TRBJ1-1
V gene: TRBV12-3/TRBV12-4
CDR3 protein: CASSLLRGTEAFF
CDR3 DNA: TGTGCCAGCAGTTTACTCAGGGGGACTGAAGCTTTCTTT

D gene: .
clone size: .
J gene: TRBJ2-6
V gene: TRBV9
CDR3 protein: CASSKTTGQSSGANVLTF
CDR3 DNA: TGTGCCAGCAGCAAAACAACAGGGCAATCTTCTGGGGCCAACGTCCTGACTTTC

D gene: .
clone size: .
J gene: TRBJ1-2
V gene: TRBV20-1
CDR3 protein: CSARRGDGYTF
CDR3 DNA: TGCAGTGCTAGACGGGGGGATGGCTACACCTTC

D gene: .
clone size: .
J gene: TRBJ1-2
V gene: TRBV28
CDR3 protein: CASSATGDFYGYTF
CDR3 DNA: TGTGCCAGCAGTGCGACAGGAGACTTCTATGGCTACACCTTC

D gene: .
clone size: .
J gene: TRBJ2-2
V gene: TRBV7-9
CDR3 protein: CASRPNREDGELFF
CDR3 DNA: TGTGCCAGCAGACCGAACAGGGAAGACGGGGAGCTGTTTTTT

D gene: .
clone size: .
J gene: TRBJ1-6
V gene: TRBV2
CDR3 protein: CASSGGGYNSPLHF
CDR3 DNA: TGTGCCAGCAGTGGCGGAGGGTATAATTCACCCCTCCACTTT

D gene: .
clone size: .
J gene: TRBJ2-7
V gene: TRBV6-4
CDR3 protein: CASSDSAPHEQYF
CDR3 DNA: TGTGCCAGCAGTGACTCTGCGCCCCACGAGCAGTACTTC

D gene: .
clone size: .
J gene: TRBJ2-5
V gene: TRBV5-6
CDR3 protein: CASRGDTLAQYF
CDR3 DNA: TGTGCCAGCAGAGGGGACACCCTGGCCCAGTACTTC

D gene: .
clone size: .
J gene: TRBJ2-3
V gene: TRBV9
CDR3 protein: CASSVGSTQVTDTQYF
CDR3 DNA: TGTGCCAGCAGCGTAGGGTCCACCCAGGTGACAGATACGCAGTATTTT

D gene: .
clone size: once
J gene: TRBJ2-7
V gene: TRBV19
CDR3 protein: CASSRTGSYEQYF
CDR3 DNA: TGTGCCAGTAGTCGCACAGGGTCCTACGAGCAGTACTTC

D gene: TRBD2
clone size: .
J gene: TRBJ2-1
V gene: TRBV7-9
CDR3 protein: CASSFPGLAGGEQFF
CDR3 DNA: TGTGCCAGCAGCTTCCCGGGACTAGCGGGAGGCGAGCAGTTCTTC

D gene: TRBD2
clone size: .
J gene: TRBJ2-4
V gene: TRBV5-1
CDR3 protein: CASSLAAAGQNIQYF
CDR3 DNA: TGCGCCAGCAGCTTGGCGGCAGCGGGGCAAAACATTCAGTACTTC

D gene: TRBD1
clone size: once
J gene: TRBJ2-1
V gene: TRBV4-3
CDR3 protein: CASSQGAGQGSKGSYNEQFF
CDR3 DNA: TGCGCCAGCAGCCAGGGGGCAGGACAGGGGTCAAAGGGGTCTTACAATGAGCAGTTCTTC

D gene: TRBD1
clone size: .
J gene: TRBJ1-4
V gene: TRBV28
CDR3 protein: CASSSTGATNEKLFF
CDR3 DNA: TGTGCCAGCAGTTCAACAGGGGCAACTAATGAAAAACTGTTTTTT

D gene: .
clone size: .
J gene: TRBJ2-1
V gene: TRBV7-2
CDR3 protein: CASSYQGTPSSLQFF
CDR3 DNA: TGTGCCAGCAGCTACCAGGGGACCCCTTCCAGTCTCCAGTTCTTC

D gene: .
clone size: .
J gene: TRBJ2-1
V gene: TRBV4-3
CDR3 protein: CASSQVGGNTYNEQFF
CDR3 DNA: TGCGCCAGCAGCCAAGTCGGCGGGAACACCTACAATGAGCAGTTCTTC

D gene: .
clone size: .
J gene: TRBJ1-6
V gene: TRBV7-8
CDR3 protein: CASSLARTARGSPLHF
CDR3 DNA: TGTGCCAGCAGCTTAGCCAGGACGGCTAGGGGTTCACCCCTCCACTTT

D gene: TRBD1
clone size: once
J gene: TRBJ2-5
V gene: TRBV5-1
CDR3 protein: CASSGTVQETQYF
CDR3 DNA: TGCGCCAGCAGTGGGACAGTCCAAGAGACCCAGTACTTC

D gene: TRBD1
clone size: once
J gene: TRBJ2-2
V gene: TRBV7-7
CDR3 protein: CASSLGPTGDSTGELFF
CDR3 DNA: TGTGCCAGCAGCTTAGGTCCAACAGGGGATAGCACCGGGGAGCTGTTTTTT

D gene: .
clone size: .
J gene: TRBJ1-2
V gene: TRBV19
CDR3 protein: CASSISGAGYTF
CDR3 DNA: TGTGCCAGTAGTATAAGCGGGGCTGGCTACACCTTC

D gene: TRBD2
clone size: .
J gene: TRBJ2-7
V gene: TRBV27
CDR3 protein: CASSLTSTPYEQYF
CDR3 DNA: TGTGCCAGCAGTTTGACTAGCACGCCCTACGAGCAGTACTTC

D gene: .
clone size: .
J gene: TRBJ1-4
V gene: TRBV18
CDR3 protein: CASSPPSSEKLFF
CDR3 DNA: TGTGCCAGCTCACCACCCTCTTCTGAAAAACTGTTTTTT

D gene: TRBD1
clone size: .
J gene: TRBJ1-4
V gene: TRBV6-5
CDR3 protein: CASSYPSRDREGKLFF
CDR3 DNA: TGTGCCAGCAGTTACCCGTCCCGGGACAGGGAAGGAAAACTGTTTTTT

D gene: TRBD1
clone size: .
J gene: TRBJ2-2
V gene: TRBV5-1
CDR3 protein: CASSPGDRDTGELFF
CDR3 DNA: TGCGCCAGCAGCCCTGGGGACAGGGACACCGGGGAGCTGTTTTTT

D gene: TRBD2
clone size: .
J gene: TRBJ2-1
V gene: TRBV5-1
CDR3 protein: CASSHGLAGGPYEQFF
CDR3 DNA: TGCGCCAGCAGCCACGGACTAGCGGGGGGGCCGTATGAGCAGTTCTTC

D gene: .
clone size: .
J gene: TRBJ1-6
V gene: TRBV15
CDR3 protein: CATSRDYSSPLHF
CDR3 DNA: TGTGCCACCAGCAGAGATTATTCCTCACCCCTCCACTTT

D gene: .
clone size: .
J gene: TRBJ1-2
V gene: TRBV11-2
CDR3 protein: CASSFALDVYGYTF
CDR3 DNA: TGTGCCAGCAGCTTCGCACTCGATGTCTATGGCTACACCTTC

D gene: TRBD1
clone size: .
J gene: TRBJ1-5
V gene: TRBV18
CDR3 protein: CASSHLDRAVGQPQHF
CDR3 DNA: TGTGCCAGCTCACACCTGGACAGGGCCGTGGGTCAGCCCCAGCATTTT

D gene: .
clone size: .
J gene: TRBJ2-1
V gene: TRBV18
CDR3 protein: CASSPRSLPHYNNEQFF
CDR3 DNA: TGTGCCAGCTCACCACGGTCTCTCCCCCACTACAACAATGAGCAGTTCTTC

D gene: TRBD1
clone size: .
J gene: TRBJ1-1
V gene: TRBV5-1
CDR3 protein: CASRDSLNTEAFF
CDR3 DNA: TGCGCCAGCCGGGACAGCCTGAACACTGAAGCTTTCTTT

D gene: TRBD1
clone size: .
J gene: TRBJ1-2
V gene: TRBV6-5
CDR3 protein: CASTLTGGHGYTF
CDR3 DNA: TGTGCCAGCACCCTGACAGGGGGCCATGGCTACACCTTC

D gene: .
clone size: .
J gene: TRBJ1-2
V gene: TRBV5-6
CDR3 protein: CASSLSPGSNYGYTF
CDR3 DNA: TGTGCCAGCAGCTTGAGTCCCGGGTCAAACTATGGCTACACCTTC

D gene: .
clone size: .
J gene: TRBJ2-2
V gene: TRBV4-3
CDR3 protein: CASSQGEGAGELFF
CDR3 DNA: TGCGCCAGCAGCCAAGGGGAGGGGGCCGGGGAGCTGTTTTTT

D gene: TRBD1
clone size: .
J gene: TRBJ2-1
V gene: TRBV6-5
CDR3 protein: CASSYSSDRAYNEQFF
CDR3 DNA: TGTGCCAGCAGTTACTCGAGTGACAGGGCATACAATGAGCAGTTCTTC

D gene: TRBD2
clone size: .
J gene: TRBJ2-3
V gene: TRBV24-1
CDR3 protein: CATSDFRASGGAGDTQYF
CDR3 DNA: TGTGCCACCAGTGATTTCAGGGCTAGCGGGGGGGCCGGAGATACGCAGTATTTT

D gene: TRBD1
clone size: .
J gene: TRBJ1-1
V gene: TRBV15
CDR3 protein: CATSYSGGSPEAFF
CDR3 DNA: TGTGCCACCAGCTACTCAGGGGGCTCGCCTGAAGCTTTCTTT

D gene: TRBD1
clone size: .
J gene: TRBJ1-5
V gene: TRBV4-3
CDR3 protein: CASSQDWDRGSDQPQHF
CDR3 DNA: TGCGCCAGCAGCCAAGATTGGGACAGGGGCTCCGATCAGCCCCAGCATTTT

D gene: .
clone size: .
J gene: TRBJ2-5
V gene: TRBV5-1
CDR3 protein: CASSLDIRGREYF
CDR3 DNA: TGCGCCAGCAGCTTGGATATACGGGGTCGCGAGTACTTC

D gene: TRBD2
clone size: .
J gene: TRBJ2-5
V gene: TRBV7-3
CDR3 protein: CASSLSSGGQETQYF
CDR3 DNA: TGTGCCAGCAGCTTAAGTAGCGGGGGCCAAGAGACCCAGTACTTC

D gene: TRBD2
clone size: .
J gene: TRBJ2-3
V gene: TRBV5-1
CDR3 protein: CASSWDSTSGRRTDTQYF
CDR3 DNA: TGCGCCAGCAGCTGGGACAGCACTAGCGGGAGACGCACAGATACGCAGTATTTT

D gene: .
clone size: .
J gene: TRBJ1-5
V gene: TRBV18
CDR3 protein: CASSLGAPGSNQPQHF
CDR3 DNA: TGTGCCAGCTCACTGGGGGCCCCTGGAAGCAATCAGCCCCAGCATTTT

D gene: .
clone size: .
J gene: TRBJ1-2
V gene: TRBV6-5
CDR3 protein: CASSLTGTRFDYGYTF
CDR3 DNA: TGTGCCAGCAGTTTAACCGGGACAAGATTCGACTATGGCTACACCTTC

D gene: .
clone size: .
J gene: TRBJ2-3
V gene: TRBV18
CDR3 protein: CASSDLAPPEDTQYF
CDR3 DNA: TGTGCCAGCTCGGACCTAGCGCCGCCGGAAGATACGCAGTATTTT

D gene: .
clone size: .
J gene: TRBJ1-1
V gene: TRBV28
CDR3 protein: CATQRRSLYGPEAFF
CDR3 DNA: TGTGCCACACAACGGAGGAGTTTATATGGACCTGAAGCTTTCTTT

D gene: TRBD1
clone size: .
J gene: TRBJ2-4
V gene: TRBV3-1/TRBV3-2
CDR3 protein: CASSRWTGWAKNIQYF
CDR3 DNA: TGTGCCAGCAGCCGCTGGACAGGGTGGGCCAAAAACATTCAGTACTTC

D gene: TRBD1
clone size: .
J gene: TRBJ2-7
V gene: TRBV29-1
CDR3 protein: CSVMGQASYEQYF
CDR3 DNA: TGCAGCGTGATGGGACAGGCGTCCTACGAGCAGTACTTC

D gene: .
clone size: .
J gene: TRBJ2-7
V gene: TRBV7-2
CDR3 protein: CASSLLVAGAYEQYF
CDR3 DNA: TGTGCCAGCAGCTTATTGGTGGCGGGTGCCTACGAGCAGTACTTC